These 18 T cell receptor beta chains were all obtained from the same sample, sequenced in a study of regulatory T cells in long-lasting Graves disease. Building of the TCR beta libraries involved iRepertoire HTBI primers and Arm-PCR of CDR3 regions. From the multiplex PCR reads, TCRdb called clonotypes with MiXCR, one entry per CDR3 protein. This table has around 400,000 distinct CDR3 sequences, approximately 15% appearing once. Specified time point: newly diagnosed GD, antithyroid drugs for less than 3 months. PBMCs provided the RNA from which the TCR library was made. These records were also assigned to another study, of T cells in Graves' hyperthyroidism and ophthalmopathy.

The specimen was peripheral blood mononuclear cells (PBMCs), collected at new diagnosis, from a patient treated with antithyroid drugs. The receptors derive from a woman in her forties with Graves disease.

There are many counts of this clonotype. This chain links TRBV11-3 with TRBJ2-1; 7 bases line up with TRBD2. The J call could be wrong; TRBJ2-5 is a better fit for the DNA end. Germline V gene data show CDR1 as SGHNT and CDR2 as YENEEA. This CDR3 spans 14 amino acids. CDR3 loop: CASGWAGDPETQYF. For the CDR3, the DNA is TGTGCCAGTGGATGGGCGGGAGACCCAGAGACCCAGTACTTC.

The chain has TRBV28 and TRBJ1-1; D gene unclear. This CDR3 comprises 12 residues. V was trimmed by 7 bases and J by 4 bases, leaving 10 bases between them. Germline-derived CDR1 and CDR2 are MDHEN and SYDVKM. The CDR3 DNA follows: TGTGCCAGCATGGTTACGGGCACTGAAGCTTTCTTT. It yields the protein CASMVTGTEAFF.

This chain links TRBV7-9 with TRBJ2-6, with D tentatively TRBD1 or TRBD2 (5 bases each). Trimming removed 5 bases at V and 0 bases at J, with 20 bases between. The CDR3 has 19 amino acids. Germline loops: CDR1 SEHNR, CDR2 FQNEAQ (reference sequence). Here the CDR3 reads CASSPRWGRWSSGANVLTF. Written as DNA, the CDR3 is TGTGCCAGCAGCCCCCGGTGGGGACGGTGGAGCTCTGGGGCCAACGTCCTGACTTTC. Full variable domain (rest looked up from reference TRBV7-9 and TRBJ2-6): DTGVSQNPRHKITKRGQNVTFRCDPISEHNRLYWYRQTLGQGPEFLTYFQNEAQLEKSRLLSDRFSAERPKGSFSTLEIQRTEQGDSAMYLCASSPRWGRWSSGANVLTFGAGSRLTVL.

This clonotype has more than one count but fewer than ten. The J gene is TRBJ2-2, the V gene TRBV6-1; D is unclear. Germline values: CDR1 MNHNS, CDR2 SASEGT. The germline V and J ends were trimmed by 5 bases and 7 bases, with 14 bases remaining between them. There are 14 residues in the CDR3. In DNA form, the CDR3 reads TGTGCCAGCAGTCCTTTCAGATCGGTCGGGGAGCTGTTTTTT. The encoded protein is CASSPFRSVGELFF.

This clonotype came up many times. The chain combines TRBV19 with TRBJ2-2; 10 positions agree with TRBD1. Losses at the gene ends were 6 bases for V and 4 bases for J; bases not matched to a gene: 5. CDR3 length: 15 amino acids. The germline V gene encodes CDR1 LNHDA and CDR2 SQIVND (reference sequence). CDR3: CASRRDRGGTGELFF. DNA of the CDR3: TGTGCCAGTAGGAGGGACAGGGGTGGCACCGGGGAGCTGTTTTTT.

The rearrangement uses TRBV28 and TRBJ1-1; D ambiguous. The CDR3 is 14 amino acids. Trimming pared 7 bases from V and 8 bases from J, leaving 20 bases between. CDR1 and CDR2 (germline): MDHEN, SYDVKM. CDR3 in DNA: TGTGCCAGCATACCCCTTGGAGACCTTGAAGAAGCTTTCTTT. Translated: CASIPLGDLEEAFF.

This clonotype has a count of ten or more. V and J are TRBV18 and TRBJ2-2; D perhaps matches TRBD1 (6 bases). The CDR3 consists of 14 residues. The germline V gene has CDR1 KGHSH and CDR2 LQKENI. Trimming took off 3 bases at V and 5 bases at J, with 10 bases between the two ends. The CDR3, as DNA: TGTGCCAGCTCACCCTCCGGACAGACCGGGGAGCTGTTTTTT. Protein: CASSPSGQTGELFF.

The rearrangement uses TRBV4-1 and TRBJ1-2; 9 bases map to TRBD1. Looked up from germline, CDR1 is MGHRA and CDR2 is YSYEKL. This CDR3 spans 15 amino acids. V lost 3 bases, J lost 1 base, and 3 bases stayed unmatched. The CDR3 spells CASSHRTGDNYGYTF. CDR3 DNA sequence: TGCGCCAGCAGCCACAGGACAGGGGATAACTATGGCTACACCTTC.

This clonotype came up many times. V is TRBV2 and J is TRBJ2-5; 9 bases map to TRBD1. CDR1 is SNHLY, CDR2 FYNNEI, per germline. The CDR3 has 15 amino acids. After removal of 2 bases from V and 1 base from J, the junction contained 2 bases not matched to a gene. CDR3 DNA: TGTGCCAGCAGTGAACAGGGACAGGGCCAAGAGACCCAGTACTTC. This translates into CASSEQGQGQETQYF.

This clonotype was detected many times. The rearrangement uses TRBV7-2 and TRBJ2-6, with 10 bases that match TRBD1. Trimming cost V 3 bases and J 2 bases; bases outside gene matches: 4. The CDR3 is 17 amino acids. Germline V lookup: CDR1 SGHTA, CDR2 FQGNSA. This CDR3 is CASSFRGTGAGANVLTF. In DNA, the CDR3 is TGTGCCAGCAGCTTCCGAGGGACAGGGGCTGGGGCCAACGTCCTGACTTTC. The entire variable domain, with the rest obtained from reference TRBV7-2 and TRBJ2-6, is as follows: GAGVSQSPSNKVTEKGKDVELRCDPISGHTALYWYRQSLGQGLEFLIYFQGNSAPDKSGLPSDRFSAERTGGSVSTLTIQRTQQEDSAVYLCASSFRGTGAGANVLTFGAGSRLTVL.

In its sample, this clonotype was seen many times. This rearrangement joins TRBV28 to TRBJ2-3; a weak D match, TRBD2 (6 bases). The germline V and J ends were trimmed by 6 bases and 4 bases, with 20 bases remaining between them. In germline, CDR1 is MDHEN, CDR2 SYDVKM. The CDR3 consists of 16 residues. The CDR3 sequence is CASRRTPGLSADTQYF. For the CDR3, the DNA is TGTGCCAGCAGACGCACACCGGGACTTAGCGCAGATACGCAGTATTTT.

This clonotype showed up many times. The J gene is TRBJ1-5, the V gene TRBV10-3; no firm D call. This CDR3 comprises 13 residues. The V gene lost 4 bases and the J gene lost 7 bases, with 11 bases spanning the gap. Germline values: CDR1 ENHRY, CDR2 SYGVKD. The CDR3 bases are TGTGCCATCAGTGTGGAGCTACGGCAGCCCCAGCATTTT. This gives the protein CAISVELRQPQHF.

The genes are TRBV6-5 and TRBJ1-2; TRBD1 matches 9 bases. Germline V lookup: CDR1 MNHEY, CDR2 SVGAGI. V was clipped by 2 bases and J by 6 bases; unmatched bases: 4. CDR3 size: 14 residues. CDR3 sequence (DNA): TGTGCCAGCAGTTACCTACAGGGGGCTGATGGCTACACCTTC. It encodes CASSYLQGADGYTF.

This clonotype was seen at least ten times. The V gene is TRBV5-4, the J gene TRBJ2-3, with 7 bases lining up with TRBD1. V shed 0 bases, J shed 0 bases, and the junction held 4 bases outside the gene matches. The germline gives CDR1 SGHNT, CDR2 YYREEE (reference sequence). This CDR3 spans 16 amino acids. CDR3 sequence: CASSLEGATSTDTQYF. The CDR3 DNA is TGTGCCAGCAGCTTGGAGGGGGCCACTAGCACAGATACGCAGTATTTT.

The rearrangement uses TRBV28 and TRBJ2-1; 8 bases match TRBD1. V trimming: 4 bases; J trimming: 10 bases; junction bases outside the gene matches: 9. Germline V gene sequence: CDR1 MDHEN, CDR2 SYDVKM. This CDR3 has 14 amino acids. Here the CDR3 DNA reads TGTGCCAGCAGTTCGCCCTATCGGACAGGGGAGCAGTTCTTC. Its protein product is CASSSPYRTGEQFF.

The table lists this clonotype with a few counts. The rearrangement links TRBV19 to TRBJ2-7, with D possibly being TRBD1 (6 bases). Germline CDR1 reads LNHDA; CDR2 reads SQIVND (reference sequence). The CDR3 consists of 13 residues. Deletions cut 4 bases from V and 3 bases from J, with 10 bases between. CDR3 amino acids: CASSKGGGYEQYF. Here the CDR3 DNA reads TGTGCCAGTAGTAAAGGGGGTGGCTACGAGCAGTACTTC.

This clonotype was recorded at least ten times. The V gene is TRBV6-2 or TRBV6-3, the J gene TRBJ1-1, with a possible D match to TRBD1 (5 bases). Germline CDR1 MNHEY, CDR2 SVGEGT. V was cut by 2 bases and J by 5 bases, with 12 bases left in between. The CDR3 runs 14 residues. CDR3 loop: CASSYAGTSTEAFF. The DNA of the CDR3 is TGTGCCAGCAGTTACGCGGGGACCTCGACTGAAGCTTTCTTT.

This clonotype was detected many times. The chain is built from TRBV7-9 and TRBJ2-5; no firm D call. Trimming cost V 4 bases and J 4 bases, with 13 bases left between them. Per the germline V gene, CDR1 is SEHNR and CDR2 is FQNEAQ (reference sequence). The CDR3 is made up of 14 amino acids. The CDR3 DNA sequence: TGTGCCAGCAGCTCCGGACCCGGACGAGAGACCCAGTACTTC. Translation gives CASSSGPGRETQYF.